The clone carrying this TCR beta chain has at least ten counts. No antigen is known for it. The time point was: newly diagnosed GD, antithyroid drugs for less than 3 months. PBMC-derived RNA was used for the TCR library. V lost 0 bases and J lost 0; bases outside the gene matches: 5. CDR3 size: 16 residues. Germline V gene sequence: CDR1 MNHEY, CDR2 SVGAGI. The record originates from a study of regulatory T cells in long-lasting Graves disease. At the level of the study: Patients with new Graves' disease had used antithyroid drugs below 3 months.

Building of the TCR beta libraries involved iRepertoire HTBI primers and Arm-PCR of CDR3 regions. TCRdb fed the multiplex PCR reads into MiXCR, producing one record per CDR3 protein. The table includes roughly 560,000 distinct CDR3 sequences, 12% detected once. Study-level results: New patients shared fewer public clonotypes (966) than persistent patients did (roughly 2,600).

These data were also reused for a study on T cells in Graves' hyperthyroidism and ophthalmopathy. That paper notes: First-round RT-PCR with HTBI primers amplified the TCR CDR3 region.

The sequence was collected from a woman in her thirties with Graves disease. Sequences were derived from peripheral blood mononuclear cells (PBMCs), sampled at new diagnosis, from a patient treated with antithyroid drugs. J is TRBJ2-7 and V is TRBV6-5; TRBD1 aligns across 7 bases. In nucleotides, the CDR3 is TGTGCCAGCAGTTACTCAGCCAGGGGGAGCTCCTACGAGCAGTACTTC. Amino acid sequence: CASSYSARGSSYEQYF.